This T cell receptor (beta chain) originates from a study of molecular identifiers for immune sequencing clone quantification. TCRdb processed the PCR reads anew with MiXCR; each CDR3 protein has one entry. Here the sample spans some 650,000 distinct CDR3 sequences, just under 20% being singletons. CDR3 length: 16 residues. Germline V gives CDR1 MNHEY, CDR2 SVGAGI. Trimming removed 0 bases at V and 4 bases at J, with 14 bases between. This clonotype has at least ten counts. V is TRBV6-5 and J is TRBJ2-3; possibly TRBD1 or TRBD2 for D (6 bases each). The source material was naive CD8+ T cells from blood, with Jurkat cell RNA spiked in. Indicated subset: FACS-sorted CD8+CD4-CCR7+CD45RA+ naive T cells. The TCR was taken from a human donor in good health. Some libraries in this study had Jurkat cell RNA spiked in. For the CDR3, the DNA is TGTGCCAGCAGTTACTCGATGGGGGGCTTGGCAGATACGCAGTATTTT. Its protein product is CASSYSMGGLADTQYF.